The rows below give T cell receptor beta chains drawn from one sample of a study of shared clonotypes between healthy human individuals. The table came from immunoSEQ multiplex PCR; TCRdb's copy has only in-frame clones and leaves some out. The sample includes roughly 2.2 million clones, 85% to 95% of them seen just once. The sample comprised naive CD4+ T cells from PBMCs. Every receptor here comes from a man in his late teens or twenties in good health. Some clones in this sample may be carry-over from other donors' samples. Each CDR3 is given with its conserved first and last residue. Expanded clones are given a class, and other clones once, few, many or no size at all.

CDR3 length: 16
V gene: TRBV2
clone size: .
J gene: TRBJ2-1
CDR3 protein: CASSSRLAGGNNEQFF

CDR3 length: 16
V gene: TRBV2
clone size: .
J gene: TRBJ1-2
CDR3 protein: CASSEGRSQEDYGYTF

CDR3 length: 15
V gene: TRBV25-1
clone size: .
J gene: TRBJ2-1
CDR3 protein: CASSGRTGSGNEQFF

CDR3 length: 15
V gene: TRBV4-2
clone size: .
J gene: TRBJ1-1
CDR3 protein: CASSQEQVPNTEAFF

CDR3 length: 15
V gene: TRBV6-1
clone size: .
J gene: TRBJ2-7
CDR3 protein: CASSGRTATTHEQYF

CDR3 length: 12
V gene: TRBV7-3
clone size: .
J gene: TRBJ1-1
CDR3 protein: CASSPGGGRAFF

CDR3 length: 12
V gene: TRBV2
clone size: .
J gene: TRBJ2-3
CDR3 protein: CARTGFADTQYF

CDR3 length: 16
V gene: TRBV5-1
clone size: few
J gene: TRBJ2-1
CDR3 protein: CASSLSGTSSYNEQFF

CDR3 length: 18
V gene: TRBV5-1
clone size: .
J gene: TRBJ1-1
CDR3 protein: CASSSRQRPNTRNTEAFF

CDR3 length: 12
V gene: TRBV11-3
clone size: .
J gene: TRBJ1-1
CDR3 protein: CAYVQASTEAFF

CDR3 length: 14
V gene: TRBV7-3
clone size: .
J gene: TRBJ2-2
CDR3 protein: CASSLQGWTGELFF

CDR3 length: 13
V gene: TRBV2
clone size: .
J gene: TRBJ1-4
CDR3 protein: CAGTTGLNEKLFF

CDR3 length: 15
V gene: TRBV5-1
clone size: .
J gene: TRBJ1-6
CDR3 protein: CASSLSGEYNSPLHF

CDR3 length: 16
V gene: TRBV7-9
clone size: .
J gene: TRBJ2-7
CDR3 protein: CASSLAWTSGRPEQYF

CDR3 length: 16
V gene: TRBV4-3
clone size: .
J gene: TRBJ2-1
CDR3 protein: CASSQRTSGNYNEQFF

CDR3 length: 16
V gene: TRBV7-8
clone size: .
J gene: TRBJ1-4
CDR3 protein: CASSVRDRGTNEKLFF

CDR3 length: 16
V gene: TRBV28
clone size: .
J gene: TRBJ1-4
CDR3 protein: CASSRGAQATNEKLFF

CDR3 length: 16
V gene: TRBV27
clone size: .
J gene: TRBJ1-3
CDR3 protein: CASSLSGVSSGNTIYF

CDR3 length: 16
V gene: TRBV10-2
clone size: .
J gene: TRBJ2-7
CDR3 protein: CASSEGVLAAGYEQYF

CDR3 length: 14
V gene: TRBV30
clone size: .
J gene: TRBJ1-3
CDR3 protein: CAWSVPLSLNTIYF